What follows are 14 T cell receptor beta chains derived from one specimen sequenced in a study of shared clonotypes between healthy human individuals. Profiled with immunoSEQ multiplex PCR; TCRdb holds only in-frame clones, not every one. The profile shows some 530,000 clones, around 73% of them singletons. Sample: PBMCs. The receptors derive from a woman aged 40 to 55 in good health. Some clones in this sample may be carry-over from other donors' samples.

The chain is built from TRBV2 and TRBJ2-7; D is possibly TRBD1 (6 bases). Trimming took 0 bases from V and 6 from J, leaving 12 bases between them. CDR1 is SNHLY and CDR2 is FYNNEI in the germline V gene. The CDR3 is 14 residues long. This CDR3 is CASSEADRGGEQYF. The CDR3 DNA sequence: TGTGCCAGCAGTGAAGCTGATAGAGGGGGCGAGCAGTACTTC. The complete variable domain, with remaining parts taken from reference TRBV2 and TRBJ2-7, reads EPEVTQTPSHQVTQMGQEVILRCVPISNHLYFYWYRQILGQKVEFLVSFYNNEISEKSEIFDDQFSVERPDGSNFTLKIRSTKLEDSAMYFCASSEADRGGEQYFGPGTRLTVT.

The rearrangement links TRBV9 to TRBJ2-1; a possible D gene is TRBD2 (6 bases). The CDR3 loop spans 16 amino acids. Deletions cut 3 bases from V and 2 bases from J, with 15 bases between. Germline CDR1 and CDR2: SGDLS and YYNGEE. The CDR3 DNA is TGTGCCAGCAGCGCCGCGGGGCGGGCCCCCTACAATGAGCAGTTCTTC. Its protein is CASSAAGRAPYNEQFF.

This sequence joins TRBV7-6 and TRBJ2-5, with unresolved D. Trimming stripped 6 bases from V and 3 bases from J, with 5 bases between. Germline CDR1 reads SGHVS; CDR2 reads FNYEAQ. There are 11 residues in the CDR3. CDR3: CASSQEETQYF. The CDR3 nucleotides are TGTGCCAGCAGTCAAGAAGAGACCCAGTACTTC.

The CDR3: CASSGGGLAGVNEQFF. CDR3 in DNA: TGTGCCAGCAGCGGGGGAGGACTAGCGGGAGTGAATGAGCAGTTCTTC. V usage is TRBV7-6 and J usage is TRBJ2-1; the match to TRBD2 covers 13 bases. The V gene's germline CDR1 is SGHVS and CDR2 FNYEAQ. With 5 bases clipped from V and 7 bases from J, the junction kept 8 bases outside the gene matches. CDR3 size: 16 residues.

The gene calls are TRBV10-3 and TRBJ2-2; D is perhaps TRBD1 (6 bases). Germline V CDR1 and CDR2: ENHRY, SYGVKD. The CDR3 runs 13 residues. Trimming pared 2 bases from V and 6 bases from J, leaving 7 bases between. CDR3 loop: CAISETGSGELFF. CDR3 DNA sequence: TGTGCCATCAGTGAGACAGGGTCCGGGGAGCTGTTTTTT.

The chain uses TRBV5-1 and TRBJ2-7, with TRBD2 identical over 10 bases. Germline loops: CDR1 SGHRS, CDR2 YFSETQ. V dropped 2 bases and J dropped 3; count of bases not matched to a gene: 5. The CDR3 length is 15 residues. CDR3 in DNA: TGCGCCAGCAGCTTCCTGGCTAGCGGGAGCTACGAGCAGTACTTC. Translated: CASSFLASGSYEQYF.

This clone was recorded many times. This chain connects TRBV9 to TRBJ2-7; D is unclear. Germline loops: CDR1 SGDLS, CDR2 YYNGEE. This CDR3 spans 14 amino acids. V lost 0 bases, J lost 3 bases, and 10 bases lay in between. This chain's CDR3 is CASSVVAEDYEQYF. The CDR3 DNA reads TGTGCCAGCAGCGTAGTTGCCGAAGACTACGAGCAGTACTTC.

The rearrangement links TRBV2 to TRBJ2-5, with TRBD1 identical over 8 bases. Unmatched junction bases numbered 10, after V lost 5 bases and J lost 5 bases. The CDR3 is made up of 15 amino acids. Germline-derived CDR1 and CDR2 are SNHLY and FYNNEI. This CDR3 is CASSWAGGFAETQYF. CDR3 coding DNA: TGTGCCAGCAGTTGGGCAGGGGGCTTCGCGGAGACCCAGTACTTC.

The chain is built from TRBV5-6 and TRBJ2-3; TRBD2 agrees at 10 bases. From germline, CDR1 is SGHDT and CDR2 YYEEEE. Trimming removed 6 bases from V and 0 bases from J; junction bases left unmatched: 4. The CDR3 is 15 amino acids. The CDR3 here is CASMRLAGSTDTQYF. DNA of the CDR3: TGTGCCAGCATGAGACTAGCGGGCAGCACAGATACGCAGTATTTT.

J is TRBJ1-3 and V is TRBV6-5; D unclear. V was cut by 0 bases and J by 9 bases, with 12 bases left in between. CDR1 and CDR2 (germline): MNHEY, SVGAGI. The CDR3 totals 14 residues. DNA of the CDR3: TGTGCCAGCAGTTACTCTGAGTTTTCAGCCACCATATATTTT. Protein product: CASSYSEFSATIYF.

This sequence joins TRBV5-4 and TRBJ1-2; a weak D match, TRBD1 (6 bases). The ends were cut back, 3 bases at V and 8 bases at J, with 14 bases in the middle. CDR1 is SGHNT, CDR2 YYREEE, per germline (reference sequence). CDR3 size: 13 residues. The CDR3: CASSSPGADGYTF. The CDR3 nucleotides read TGTGCCAGCAGCTCCCCAGGGGCGGACGGCTACACCTTC. Full variable domain (outside the CDR3, taken from reference TRBV5-4 and TRBJ1-2): ETGVTQSPTHLIKTRGQQVTLRCSSQSGHNTVSWYQQALGQGPQFIFQYYREEENGRGNFPPRFSGLQFPNYSSELNVNALELDDSALYLCASSSPGADGYTFGSGTRLTVV.

This sequence joins TRBV28 and TRBJ2-7; possibly TRBD1 for D (6 bases). CDR3 size: 13 residues. Trimming left V 5 bases short and J 4 bases short, with 12 bases between. The germline V gene encodes CDR1 MDHEN and CDR2 SYDVKM. CDR3 DNA: TGTGCCAGCAGTGCCCCCCAGGGGTACGAGCAGTACTTC. Protein product: CASSAPQGYEQYF.

This chain joins TRBV6-6 and TRBJ2-1; 7 nucleotides align to TRBD2. The CDR3 contains 15 residues. CDR1 MNHNY and CDR2 SVGAGI come from the germline V gene (reference sequence). V lost 2 bases to trimming and J lost 4 bases; unmatched junction nucleotides: 5. CDR3 sequence reads: CASSYPGSGYNEQFF. The CDR3 bases are TGTGCCAGCAGTTACCCTGGTAGCGGGTACAATGAGCAGTTCTTC.

The chain carries TRBV19 and TRBJ1-2, with 7 bases that match TRBD1. Trimming removed 4 bases from V and 7 bases from J; junction bases left unmatched: 6. CDR1 is LNHDA and CDR2 is SQIVND in the germline V gene (reference sequence). The CDR3 is 13 residues long. CDR3: CASSTEQGSGYTF. CDR3 DNA: TGTGCCAGTAGTACCGAACAGGGGTCTGGCTACACCTTC.